The TCR beta chain under discussion was sequenced for a study of T cell responses to AZD1222 COVID-19 vaccine. The CDR3 has 16 amino acids. V lost 2 bases and J lost 1, with 13 bases in between. Germline V gene sequence: CDR1 MNHEY, CDR2 SVGEGT. TCRdb keeps only in-frame clones here, not all; method: immunoSEQ multiplex PCR. Among about 140,000 clones listed, 85% to 95% were seen once. The source material was peripheral blood, sampled on day 0 of AZD1222 vaccination. The rearrangement uses TRBV6-2 or TRBV6-3 and TRBJ2-3; the D gene could be TRBD1 or TRBD2 (6 bases each). This TCR was recovered from an adult in good health. CDR3 DNA sequence: TGTGCCAGCAGTTACGGACGGGGGCAGGGCACAGATACGCAGTATTTT. This translates into CASSYGRGQGTDTQYF.